A selection of T cell receptor beta chains follows, all from one sample in a study of cytomegalovirus exposure and HLA in healthy donors. Libraries were prepared by immunoSEQ multiplex PCR; TCRdb keeps only in-frame clonotypes and omits some of them. The table shows about 100,000 clones, with 70% to 80% occurring only once. The specimen sequenced was PBMCs. These receptors originate from a woman in her sixties in good health and CMV-seropositive. The CDR3 runs from the conserved cysteine through the conserved F or W. The order of the fields is clone size, V gene, D gene, J gene, CDR3 DNA, CDR3 protein. D genes are given only for firm matches. Clone size is not always given. Where it is, it says once, few, many or a class for expanded clones.

clone size: .; V gene: TRBV28; D gene: TRBD2; J gene: TRBJ2-2; CDR3 DNA: TGTGCCAGCAGTTCTGGACTAGCGGGAAGTGGGGGCGGGGAGCTGTTTTTT; CDR3 protein: CASSSGLAGSGGGELFF
clone size: .; V gene: TRBV10-1; D gene: .; J gene: TRBJ2-7; CDR3 DNA: TGCGCCAGCAGCCTGAGTGGACAGTTCTACGAGCAGTACTTC; CDR3 protein: CASSLSGQFYEQYF
clone size: few; V gene: TRBV2; D gene: .; J gene: TRBJ1-2; CDR3 DNA: TGTGCCAGCAGTGAAATGACAGTCTATGGCTACACCTTC; CDR3 protein: CASSEMTVYGYTF
clone size: .; V gene: TRBV5-4; D gene: TRBD1; J gene: TRBJ1-2; CDR3 DNA: TGTGCCAGCAGCAAACCGCGGGACAGCCTAAACTATGGCTACACCTTC; CDR3 protein: CASSKPRDSLNYGYTF
clone size: few; V gene: TRBV10-2; D gene: .; J gene: TRBJ1-1; CDR3 DNA: TGCGCCAGCAGTCAGACCCGGGGCACTGAAGCTTTCTTT; CDR3 protein: CASSQTRGTEAFF
clone size: .; V gene: TRBV4-2; D gene: .; J gene: TRBJ1-2; CDR3 DNA: TGTGCCAGCAGCCAAAAACGGACTGATGGCTACACCTTC; CDR3 protein: CASSQKRTDGYTF
clone size: .; V gene: TRBV30; D gene: .; J gene: TRBJ2-5; CDR3 DNA: TGTGCCTGGAGTGTACAGGTCGGCACCCAGTACTTC; CDR3 protein: CAWSVQVGTQYF
clone size: few; V gene: TRBV10-1; D gene: .; J gene: TRBJ1-1; CDR3 DNA: TGCGCCAGCAGTGACAGTCAAGACTTCCGAACGATGAACACTGAAGCTTTCTTT; CDR3 protein: CASSDSQDFRTMNTEAFF
clone size: .; V gene: TRBV2; D gene: .; J gene: TRBJ1-5; CDR3 DNA: TGTGCCAGCAGGACAGACCGAGGCGGTCAGCCCCAGCATTTT; CDR3 protein: CASRTDRGGQPQHF
clone size: .; V gene: TRBV30; D gene: TRBD1; J gene: TRBJ1-4; CDR3 DNA: TGTGCCTGGAGTACCCCCGGGACAGGTAGTCGGTTTTTT; CDR3 protein: CAWSTPGTGSRFF
clone size: once; V gene: TRBV7-9; D gene: TRBD1; J gene: TRBJ1-5; CDR3 DNA: TGTGCCAGCAGCTCGGACAGGTATCAGCCCCAGCATTTT; CDR3 protein: CASSSDRYQPQHF
clone size: .; V gene: TRBV28; D gene: .; J gene: TRBJ2-7; CDR3 DNA: TGTGCCAGCAGTTTAGCATCAGGATCCTCCTACGAGCAGTACTTC; CDR3 protein: CASSLASGSSYEQYF
clone size: .; V gene: TRBV5-6; D gene: TRBD1; J gene: TRBJ2-7; CDR3 DNA: TGTGCCAGCAGCCTGGGACAGGGCCGAACCTACGAGCAGTACTTC; CDR3 protein: CASSLGQGRTYEQYF
clone size: .; V gene: TRBV4-1; D gene: TRBD1; J gene: TRBJ2-3; CDR3 DNA: TGCGCCAGCAGCCAAGTGGAGACAGGGGCGGAAGATACGCAGTATTTT; CDR3 protein: CASSQVETGAEDTQYF
clone size: .; V gene: TRBV29-1; D gene: TRBD2; J gene: TRBJ2-1; CDR3 DNA: TGCAGCGTTGAAGGGGGGAGGGCCTACAATGAGCAGTTCTTC; CDR3 protein: CSVEGGRAYNEQFF
clone size: .; V gene: TRBV27; D gene: TRBD1; J gene: TRBJ1-2; CDR3 DNA: TGTGCCAGCAGTGGCTCCGGGACAGGGGCAGGTGGCTACACCTTC; CDR3 protein: CASSGSGTGAGGYTF
clone size: .; V gene: TRBV10-3; D gene: .; J gene: TRBJ1-2; CDR3 DNA: TGTGCCATCAGTGAGTCGATGACAGACGCTAACTATGGCTACACCTTC; CDR3 protein: CAISESMTDANYGYTF
clone size: .; V gene: TRBV2; D gene: TRBD2; J gene: TRBJ2-1; CDR3 DNA: TGTGCCAGCAGAGCCGGGACTAGCGAGTACAATGAGCAGTTCTTC; CDR3 protein: CASRAGTSEYNEQFF
clone size: .; V gene: TRBV7-3; D gene: .; J gene: TRBJ1-5; CDR3 DNA: TGTGCCAGCAGCTTGGCGGGGGGGGGCACAACCAATCAGCCCCAGCATTTT; CDR3 protein: CASSLAGGGTTNQPQHF
clone size: .; V gene: TRBV19; D gene: .; J gene: TRBJ1-5; CDR3 DNA: TGTGCCAGTAGCCCTGGCAGGGGTGGACAGCCCCAGCATTTT; CDR3 protein: CASSPGRGGQPQHF
clone size: .; V gene: TRBV28; D gene: .; J gene: TRBJ2-3; CDR3 DNA: TGTGCCAGCAGGGGCGGGGCGGGTAGCACAGATACGCAGTATTTT; CDR3 protein: CASRGGAGSTDTQYF
clone size: .; V gene: TRBV27; D gene: .; J gene: TRBJ1-5; CDR3 DNA: TGTGCCAGCAGTTTTAGATGGGGGGTGCAAGGGTTGAGCAATCAGCCCCAGCATTTT; CDR3 protein: CASSFRWGVQGLSNQPQHF
clone size: .; V gene: TRBV18; D gene: .; J gene: TRBJ1-2; CDR3 DNA: TGTGCCAGCTCGCCCACAGGCCCCTGGTATGGCTACACCTTC; CDR3 protein: CASSPTGPWYGYTF
clone size: once; V gene: TRBV28; D gene: .; J gene: TRBJ2-6; CDR3 DNA: TGTGCCAGCAGTTCTACAGGGAACTCTGGGGCCAACGTCCTGACTTTC; CDR3 protein: CASSSTGNSGANVLTF